The present entry profiles one T cell receptor (beta chain) with its context. Trimming pared 4 bases from V and 2 bases from J, leaving 11 bases between. The CDR3 has 14 amino acids. The V gene's germline CDR1 is MDHEN and CDR2 SYDVKM. This sample is drawn from a study of blood T cell repertoires in COVID-19. Study summary: The United States, Italy and Spain supplied acute and convalescent COVID-19 samples. PBMCs, B-cell-depleted T cells, or T cells were the source of the cDNA or gDNA that made up the material.

In the original analysis: Cell counts per sample came from amplifying reference gene primers. TCRdb's table, derived via immunoSEQ multiplex PCR, lists solely in-frame clones and lacks some. V and J calls and clone size come straight from that table; D and trimming were deduced from the DNA. The data hold 45,000 to 65,000 clones, with 75% to 95% observed a single time. The TCR originated in a human donor in a cohort sampled during active COVID-19. The sequenced sample was peripheral blood. V gene TRBV28 combines with J gene TRBJ1-2, with D possibly matching TRBD1 (6 bases). The CDR3 DNA is TGTGCCAGCAGTTCAGGGGCCCGCAACTATGGCTACACCTTC. Its translation is CASSSGARNYGYTF.